The rows below give T cell receptor beta chains drawn from one sample of a study of T cell changes during pregnancy in multiple sclerosis. Sequenced by immunoSEQ multiplex PCR; TCRdb stores in-frame clones only, minus some. The top ten hold approximately 8% of the sample, which has about 21,000 clones, 80% to 90% seen once. The sequencing used CD8+ T cells from peripheral blood mononuclear cells, collected in the second trimester of pregnancy. The receptors stem from a female donor in good health, enrolled as a control in a pregnancy study. Each CDR3 is given with its conserved first and last residue. A D gene is named only where the DNA matches it firmly. Clone size is shown for a subset of rows, as once, few, many or a class of expanded clone.

size	J	V	D	CDR3	DNA
NA	TRBJ2-7	TRBV27	NA	CASSLIGEHEQYF	TGTGCCAGCAGTTTAATAGGGGAACACGAGCAGTACTTC
NA	TRBJ2-2	TRBV6-4	NA	CASSRVEAGELFF	TGTGCCAGCAGCCGCGTTGAAGCCGGGGAGCTGTTTTTT
NA	TRBJ1-4	TRBV7-8	NA	CASSLALRGSEKLFF	TGTGCCAGCAGCTTAGCGCTAAGGGGCTCTGAAAAACTGTTTTTT
NA	TRBJ1-2	TRBV6-5	TRBD1	CASSYSRGRLYGYTF	TGTGCCAGCAGTTACTCGAGGGGGCGCCTATATGGCTACACCTTC
NA	TRBJ2-7	TRBV28	TRBD1	CASRRDRGYEQYF	TGTGCCAGCAGACGGGACAGGGGGTACGAGCAGTACTTC
NA	TRBJ2-3	TRBV4-1	NA	CASSNDRNTDTQYF	TGCGCCAGCAGCAACGACAGGAACACAGATACGCAGTATTTT
NA	TRBJ2-1	TRBV29-1	NA	CSVEEIGIIGNEQFF	TGCAGCGTTGAAGAGATCGGGATTATAGGCAATGAGCAGTTCTTC
NA	TRBJ2-2	TRBV27	NA	CASSFSPGQGTGELFF	TGTGCCAGCAGTTTTTCCCCGGGACAAGGGACCGGGGAGCTGTTTTTT
NA	TRBJ1-6	TRBV2	NA	CASTRPYNSPLHF	TGTGCCAGCACGCGGCCCTATAATTCACCCCTCCACTTT
few	TRBJ1-5	TRBV28	NA	CASSFPRESQPQHF	TGTGCCAGCAGTTTCCCCAGGGAAAGTCAGCCCCAGCATTTT
NA	TRBJ2-2	TRBV2	NA	CASIRGTGELFF	TGTGCCAGCATACGGGGAACCGGGGAGCTGTTTTTT
NA	TRBJ1-3	TRBV7-9	NA	CASSPTGSGNTIYF	TGTGCCAGCAGCCCGACAGGTTCTGGAAACACCATATATTTT
NA	TRBJ1-3	TRBV7-9	NA	CASSSHRDSTTNTIYF	TGTGCCAGCAGCTCACACCGGGACTCGACGACAAACACCATATATTTT
NA	TRBJ2-1	TRBV9	NA	CASSAHRTDNEQFF	TGTGCCAGCAGCGCCCATCGAACAGACAATGAGCAGTTCTTC
NA	TRBJ1-3	TRBV5-8	NA	CASSFGVTIYF	TGTGCCAGCAGCTTCGGGGTGACCATATATTTT
NA	TRBJ2-1	TRBV28	TRBD2	CATHQTGTSDEQFF	TGTGCCACCCACCAAACCGGGACTAGCGATGAGCAGTTCTTC
NA	TRBJ2-5	TRBV9	TRBD2	CASSVALREGRETQYF	TGTGCCAGCAGCGTAGCGTTGCGGGAGGGCCGGGAGACCCAGTACTTC
once	TRBJ2-7	TRBV7-9	NA	CASSLLGHRGSYEQYF	TGTGCCAGCAGCTTACTAGGACACCGTGGGTCCTACGAGCAGTACTTC
NA	TRBJ2-3	TRBV5-4	NA	CASSRVGGDTDTQYF	TGTGCCAGCAGCCGGGTGGGAGGAGACACAGATACGCAGTATTTT
NA	TRBJ1-2	TRBV9	NA	CASSLHREGLGYGYTF	TGTGCCAGCAGCCTACACAGGGAAGGCCTAGGCTATGGCTACACCTTC
NA	TRBJ2-1	TRBV25-1	TRBD2	CASSSKAGGNYNEQFF	TGTGCCAGCAGCTCGAAAGCGGGGGGCAACTACAATGAGCAGTTCTTC
NA	TRBJ2-7	TRBV5-5	TRBD2	CASTPGLADYEQYF	TGTGCCAGCACACCGGGACTAGCGGACTACGAGCAGTACTTC
NA	TRBJ2-7	TRBV4-1	TRBD2	CASSQGGAGDEQYF	TGCGCCAGCAGCCAAGGCGGCGCGGGAGACGAGCAGTACTTC
NA	TRBJ1-1	TRBV14	NA	CASSQVSRVGGAFF	TGTGCCAGCAGCCAAGTGTCCCGGGTCGGGGGGGCTTTCTTT
NA	TRBJ1-1	TRBV27	NA	CASSLGGGGNTEAFF	TGTGCCAGCAGTTTAGGGGGCGGGGGAAACACTGAAGCTTTCTTT
NA	TRBJ2-1	TRBV6-4	TRBD2	CASSDSLRGGYNEQFF	TGTGCCAGCAGTGACTCCTTGCGGGGGGGCTACAATGAGCAGTTCTTC
NA	TRBJ2-6	TRBV28	NA	CASSLEDSGSGANVLTF	TGTGCCAGCAGTTTAGAGGACAGCGGCTCTGGGGCCAACGTCCTGACTTTC
NA	TRBJ2-1	TRBV4-1	TRBD2	CASSQAPGDRSIAGGDRNEQFF	TGCGCCAGCAGCCAAGCCCCGGGGGACAGATCCATAGCGGGAGGGGATCGCAATGAGCAGTTCTTC
NA	TRBJ1-5	TRBV28	NA	CASSLRGFHQPQHF	TGTGCCAGCAGTTTACGAGGGTTTCATCAGCCCCAGCATTTT
once	TRBJ2-7	TRBV6-1	TRBD2	CASSELGLAYEQYF	TGTGCCAGCAGTGAGTTGGGACTAGCCTACGAGCAGTACTTC
NA	TRBJ2-3	TRBV27	TRBD2	CASRGRLAAPDTQYF	TGTGCCAGCAGAGGCCGACTAGCGGCCCCCGATACGCAGTATTTT
NA	TRBJ1-1	TRBV6-5	NA	CASSTPGDTEAFF	TGTGCCAGCAGTACCCCAGGGGACACTGAAGCTTTCTTT
NA	TRBJ2-1	TRBV7-9	TRBD2	CASSSGTSYNEQFF	TGTGCCAGCAGCTCCGGGACTAGCTACAATGAGCAGTTCTTC
NA	TRBJ2-3	TRBV14	TRBD2	CASSLGTSGGDTQYF	TGTGCCAGCAGCCTGGGGACTAGCGGGGGAGATACGCAGTATTTT
NA	TRBJ1-6	TRBV6-4	NA	CASSDTGGGDNSPLHF	TGTGCCAGCAGTGACACTGGAGGGGGGGATAATTCACCCCTCCACTTT
NA	TRBJ2-5	TRBV12-5	TRBD1	CASGRQQGSLAQYF	TGTGCTAGTGGACGGCAACAGGGGAGTTTGGCCCAGTACTTC
NA	TRBJ1-3	TRBV19	TRBD1	CAHCGDRGYYSGNTIYF	TGTGCCCACTGCGGTGACAGGGGGTATTACTCTGGAAACACCATATATTTT
NA	TRBJ1-2	TRBV14	NA	CASSQDIGGSPYGYTF	TGTGCCAGCAGCCAAGATATTGGGGGCTCTCCCTATGGCTACACCTTC